This paragraph reports one T cell receptor (beta chain). This clonotype was recorded a few times. The antigen this receptor binds is unknown. Base qualities are missing; no much larger clone stands one base away. Instrument on record: Illumina HiSeq 1500. TCRdb reanalyzed the raw reads on its own, using fastp at Q25 for trimming and MiXCR for clone calling, and kept in-frame beta chains. CDR3 protein duplicates are merged, each entry listing the most common genes and DNA. This sample lists approximately 730,000 distinct CDR3 sequences; about 29% were detected once. Roughly 14% of the sample is held by the ten biggest clonotypes. This record comes from a study of T cell repertoires in cytomegalovirus infection (dated by TCRdb to between 2019 and 2020). Study-wide context: Peptide stimulations targeted recently identified HLA-C-restricted CMV epitopes, whose presentation resists viral immunomodulation, together with well-studied HLA-B-restricted epitopes. The HLA type of each donor mattered for the analysis, because public TCR beta signatures pointed to carriage of CMV infection along with the matching HLA type.

The sample's treatment or condition label, in plain terms: in vitro stimulation with specific CMV peptide epitopes to enrich CMV-specific T cells. The full study reports these points: The ex vivo response was dominated by HLA-C-restricted CMV-specific TCR beta clonotypes, and the single most frequent clonotype in two of eight donors was supplied by these HLA-C-restricted clonotypes. In both this cohort and an independent cohort of 350 to 400 donors, the cumulative frequency of public TCR beta family members distinguished carriers of CMV infection plus the relevant HLA type.

This clonotype was obtained from a human donor in good health (CMV status not recorded). Some clones in this sample may be carry-over from other donors' samples. The sample in question was cultured CD8+ T cells from PBMCs, obtained from culture after CMV antigen stimulation.

CDR3 loop: CATLSGATNEKLFF. Read as DNA, the sequence is TGTGCCACACTTTCGGGGGCAACTAATGAAAAACTGTTTTTT. The chain links TRBV15 with TRBJ1-4; TRBD1 could be the D gene, as 5 bases match. V loses 9 bases of germline sequence and J loses 0 bases, and the interval between the two ends is 11 bases. Based on the germline V gene (reference sequence), the CDR1 and CDR2 sequences are LNHNV and YYDKDF. From the cysteine up to the phenylalanine, the CDR3 has a length of 14 residues. Only the CDR3 portion is preserved as DNA: 42 bases, with reading frame beginning at the first base. Joined to the reference TRBV15 and TRBJ1-4 proteins, this CDR3 gives the full variable domain: DAMVIQNPRYQVTQFGKPVTLSCSQTLNHNVMYWYQQKSSQAPKLLFHYYDKDFNNEADTPDNFQSRRPNTSFCFLDIRSPGLGDTAMYLCATLSGATNEKLFFGSGTQLSVL.